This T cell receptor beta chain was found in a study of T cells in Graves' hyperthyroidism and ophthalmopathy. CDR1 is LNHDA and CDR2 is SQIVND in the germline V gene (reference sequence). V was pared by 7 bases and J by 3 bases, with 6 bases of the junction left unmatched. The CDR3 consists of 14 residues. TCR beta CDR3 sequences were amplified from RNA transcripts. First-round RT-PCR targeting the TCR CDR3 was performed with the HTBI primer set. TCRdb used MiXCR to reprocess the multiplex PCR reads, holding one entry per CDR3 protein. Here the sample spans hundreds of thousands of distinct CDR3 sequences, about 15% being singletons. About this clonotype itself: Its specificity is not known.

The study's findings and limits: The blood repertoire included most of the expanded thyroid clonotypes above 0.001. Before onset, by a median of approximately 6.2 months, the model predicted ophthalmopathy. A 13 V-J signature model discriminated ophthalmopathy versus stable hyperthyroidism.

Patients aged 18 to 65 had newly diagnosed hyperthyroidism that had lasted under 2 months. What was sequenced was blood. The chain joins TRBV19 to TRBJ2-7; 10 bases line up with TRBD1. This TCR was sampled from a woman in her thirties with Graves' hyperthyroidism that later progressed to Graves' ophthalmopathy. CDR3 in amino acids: CASKGTGAIYEQYF. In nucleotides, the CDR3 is TGTGCCAGTAAGGGGACAGGGGCGATCTACGAGCAGTACTTC.